This is a list of T cell receptor beta chains from one sample in a study of blood T cell repertoires in COVID-19. TCRdb keeps only in-frame clones here, not all; method: immunoSEQ multiplex PCR. The sample has roughly 250,000 clones, roughly 82% seen once. Sequenced material: peripheral blood. The receptors were sampled from a woman aged 80 or over with active or convalescent COVID-19. CDR3s include the opening cysteine and the closing phenylalanine or tryptophan. D genes are given only for firm matches. Clone size is given for some rows only: seen once, a few or many times, or a class if the clone is expanded.

TRBJ2-1 few TRBV5-4 TRBD2 CASSPPSGGDYNEQFF TGTGCCAGCAGCCCCCCCAGCGGGGGAGACTACAATGAGCAGTTCTTC
TRBJ2-1 . TRBV28 . CASSPRQARINEQFF TGTGCCAGCAGTCCCCGACAGGCAAGGATCAATGAGCAGTTCTTC
TRBJ2-2 few TRBV7-9 TRBD2 CASSLLAGVVGELFF TGTGCCAGCAGCTTATTAGCGGGGGTCGTCGGGGAGCTGTTTTTT
TRBJ1-2 . TRBV5-6 TRBD1 CASSFRQGDGYTF TGTGCCAGCAGCTTTAGACAGGGTGATGGCTACACCTTC
TRBJ2-3 . TRBV5-1 . CASSLERGIGTDTQYF TGCGCCAGCAGCTTGGAACGGGGTATCGGGACAGATACGCAGTATTTT
TRBJ1-2 . TRBV20-1 . CSGRGYGYTF TGCAGTGGGCGAGGGTACGGCTACACCTTC
TRBJ2-7 . TRBV24-1 . CATSDGERRATVEQYF TGTGCCACCAGTGATGGCGAGCGGAGGGCCACGGTGGAGCAGTACTTC
TRBJ1-2 few TRBV4-2 . CASSQEGLSGGYTF TGTGCCAGCAGCCAAGAGGGACTTAGTGGTGGCTACACCTTC
TRBJ2-3 . TRBV12-3/TRBV12-4 TRBD1 CASSPTTGGTQYF TGTGCCAGCAGTCCGACGACAGGGGGAACGCAGTATTTT
TRBJ1-5 . TRBV5-1 . CASSFNGWPQHF TGCGCCAGCAGCTTTAATGGCTGGCCCCAGCATTTT
TRBJ2-7 . TRBV27 . CASSGRGLTTEQYF TGTGCCAGCAGTGGTAGGGGCTTAACGACCGAGCAGTACTTC
TRBJ1-4 . TRBV6-5 TRBD1 CASSYSSTGGFEKLFF TGTGCCAGCAGTTACTCGTCGACAGGGGGCTTTGAAAAACTGTTTTTT
TRBJ2-1 . TRBV18 TRBD2 CASSPPTSGSDEQFF TGTGCCAGCTCACCACCGACTAGCGGGTCGGATGAGCAGTTCTTC
TRBJ2-1 . TRBV4-1 TRBD2 CASSLSGRASFNEQFF TGCGCCAGCAGCCTTAGCGGGAGGGCCAGTTTCAATGAGCAGTTCTTC
TRBJ2-2 . TRBV2 TRBD1 CASRNRDSVNTGELFF TGTGCCAGCAGAAACCGGGACAGCGTCAACACCGGGGAGCTGTTTTTT
TRBJ1-2 . TRBV30 . CAWSVAGHYGYTF TGTGCCTGGAGTGTAGCTGGGCACTATGGCTACACCTTC
TRBJ2-5 . TRBV5-1 TRBD1 CASSGQGAETQYF TGCGCCAGCAGCGGGCAGGGGGCAGAGACCCAGTACTTC
TRBJ2-1 . TRBV28 TRBD2 CASSSAGMNNYNEQFF TGTGCCAGCAGTTCAGCGGGGATGAACAACTACAATGAGCAGTTCTTC
TRBJ1-4 . TRBV5-1 TRBD1 CASSTGTGVEKLFF TGCGCCAGCAGCACCGGGACAGGGGTTGAAAAACTGTTTTTT
TRBJ2-7 . TRBV5-5 TRBD2 CASSSIPGTSGGTSYEQYF TGTGCCAGCAGCTCCATCCCCGGGACTAGCGGGGGCACATCCTACGAGCAGTACTTC
TRBJ2-3 . TRBV9 TRBD2 CASSVEGLASTDTQYF TGTGCCAGCAGCGTAGAGGGACTAGCAAGCACAGATACGCAGTATTTT
TRBJ1-1 . TRBV5-6 . CASSLVWNTEAFF TGTGCCAGCAGCTTGGTCTGGAACACTGAAGCTTTCTTT
TRBJ1-5 . TRBV7-2 . CASSLGVGGYQPQHF TGTGCCAGCAGCTTAGGAGTGGGGGGGTATCAGCCCCAGCATTTT
TRBJ1-1 few TRBV5-1 . CASSPSNRGTEAFF TGCGCCAGCAGCCCATCCAACCGGGGCACTGAAGCTTTCTTT
TRBJ1-2 . TRBV9 TRBD1 CASSTGQGRYGYTF TGTGCCAGCAGCACAGGACAGGGTCGGTATGGCTACACCTTC
TRBJ1-2 . TRBV7-2 . CASSLMQGNYGYTF TGTGCCAGCAGCCTAATGCAGGGAAACTATGGCTACACCTTC
TRBJ1-2 . TRBV29-1 . CSTGGFGGYTF TGCAGCACTGGGGGCTTCGGTGGCTACACCTTC
TRBJ1-2 . TRBV3-1/TRBV3-2 . CASSLGLRTGYGYTF TGTGCCAGCAGCCTCGGACTCAGGACGGGGTATGGCTACACCTTC
TRBJ1-1 . TRBV5-1 . CASRQLDSSEAFF TGCGCCAGCAGACAACTTGACAGTTCTGAAGCTTTCTTT
TRBJ2-7 . TRBV18 TRBD2 CASSPGGTNYEQYF TGTGCCAGCTCACCAGGGGGGACTAACTACGAGCAGTACTTC
TRBJ2-5 . TRBV3-1/TRBV3-2 . CASSQDQETQYF TGTGCCAGCAGCCAAGATCAGGAGACCCAGTACTTC
TRBJ2-4 . TRBV3-1/TRBV3-2 . CASSQSSGLNIQYF TGTGCCAGCAGCCAATCTTCAGGCCTGAACATTCAGTACTTC
TRBJ2-5 once TRBV10-3 TRBD2 CAISVAGRETQYF TGTGCCATCAGTGTAGCGGGGCGGGAGACCCAGTACTTC
TRBJ2-7 . TRBV6-1 . CASSEARGGGSYEQYF TGTGCCAGCAGTGAAGCCCGAGGGGGGGGTTCCTACGAGCAGTACTTC